The subject of this entry is one T cell receptor (beta chain). Germline lookup yields CDR1 LNHDA and CDR2 SQIVND (reference sequence). V was clipped by 5 bases and J by 4 bases, with 11 bases between them. CDR3 length equals 13 residues. This record comes from a study of T cell changes during pregnancy in multiple sclerosis. The protocol was immunoSEQ multiplex PCR, while the TCRdb copy is restricted to in-frame clones and leaves out a portion. The sample holds about 67,000 clones; 75% to 95% are singletons and the top ten take 2.3%. The sequencing here drew on peripheral blood, taken in the first trimester of pregnancy. This receptor was obtained from a female donor with multiple sclerosis, enrolled in a pregnancy study. The V and J genes are TRBV19 and TRBJ1-2; TRBD1 is a possible D gene (5 bases). CDR3 residues: CASSVTAGYGYTF. The CDR3 DNA is TGTGCCAGTAGTGTGACAGCAGGCTATGGCTACACCTTC.